This TCR beta chain was identified during a study of CD8+ T cells in alopecia areata. Study-wide results and caveats: Uncertainty about whether baseline CD8+ expansion is linked to response remains, with one nonresponder. Higher clonality and more expanded CD8+ clones appeared in lesional than normal scalp.

Treatment denoted: oral pan-JAK inhibitor, 5-10 mg twice daily. Following extraction, RNA underwent reverse transcription to cDNA, which served as the sequencing template. The protocol was immunoSEQ multiplex PCR, while the TCRdb copy is restricted to in-frame clones and leaves out a portion. Of about 250,000 clones in the sample, 60% were seen once. The CDR3 has 11 amino acids. Germline assignment: CDR1 MGHRA and CDR2 YSYEKL. Trimming pared 4 bases from V and 8 bases from J, leaving 8 bases between. As for this clone: Its antigen is not known.

Sequencing was performed on CD4+ T cells sorted from blood, taken at approximately week 52, from a patient treated with tofacitinib. The clonotype comes from a human donor with alopecia areata. The chain joins TRBV4-1 to TRBJ1-2; D is unresolved. In nucleotides, the CDR3 is TGCGCCAGCAGCCGAAGAGGGGGCTACACCTTC. The encoded protein is CASSRRGGYTF.